These 6 T cell receptor beta chains came from one sample sequenced in a study of naive and memory T cell subsets. Study-wide results and limits: Naive repertoires, especially CD8, held a few larger clonotypes, possibly memory cells re-expressing CD45RA.

An equimolar mix of two oligonucleotides served as the beta constant-region primer for TRBC1 and TRBC2. The ligated cDNA underwent four PCR rounds using SP2 and nested alpha and beta constant-region primers. TCRdb re-derived calls from the UMI-ligation and nested PCR reads in MiXCR, one entry per CDR3 protein. Here the sample spans around 83,000 distinct CDR3 sequences, 11% being singletons. These receptors are not linked to any known antigen. Sequencing was carried out using naive CD4+ T cells from blood. Source of these receptors: a human donor in good health.

Only a few counts were recorded for this clonotype. The J gene is TRBJ1-1, the V gene TRBV7-3; TRBD1 might be the D (5 bases). CDR1 is SGHTA, CDR2 FQGTGA, per germline. This CDR3 is built from 17 residues. The germline V and J ends were trimmed by 4 bases and 4 bases, with 22 bases remaining between them. The CDR3 bases are TGTGCCAGCAGCTCCCCAGACAGTCTCCGCAGAAGCACTGAAGCTTTCTTT. This encodes CASSSPDSLRRSTEAFF.

This clonotype was detected only a few times. The rearrangement uses TRBV6-2 or TRBV6-3 and TRBJ2-1; D is perhaps TRBD1 or TRBD2 (6 bases each). The CDR3 has 15 residues. Germline V lookup: CDR1 MNHEY, CDR2 SVGEGT. V lost 6 bases, J lost 6 bases, and 18 bases lay in between. CDR3 sequence (DNA): TGTGCCAGCAGGACGACAGGCGGGGTCCTCAATGAGCAGTTCTTC. Residues: CASRTTGGVLNEQFF.

This clonotype was detected only a few times. This chain joins TRBV18 and TRBJ2-6, with D perhaps matching TRBD2 (5 bases). V lost 6 bases, J lost 0 bases, and 15 bases lay in between. The CDR3 sequence is 17 residues long. Germline values: CDR1 KGHSH, CDR2 LQKENI. CDR3 residues: CASSLNAGDSGANVLTF. The CDR3 DNA reads as TGTGCCAGCTCCCTAAACGCCGGGGACTCTGGGGCCAACGTCCTGACTTTC.

Many counts were recorded for this clonotype. The V gene is TRBV28, the J gene TRBJ2-3; tentative D call: TRBD2 (6 bases). In germline, CDR1 is MDHEN, CDR2 SYDVKM. This CDR3 has 15 amino acids. V lost 4 bases and J lost 0, with 11 bases in between. In nucleotides, the CDR3 is TGTGCCAGCAGTTCCGCCGGGACTAGCACAGATACGCAGTATTTT. It specifies CASSSAGTSTDTQYF.

This clonotype appeared a few times. Mismatch with germline at one junction end may stem from a read error. The rearrangement joins TRBV28 to TRBJ2-1; D call uncertain. The CDR3 spans 12 residues. Per germline, CDR1 MDHEN and CDR2 SYDVKM. Here the CDR3 DNA reads TGTGCCAGCACTTTAATGTCGGGTGAGCAGTTCTTC. Translating gives CASTLMSGEQFF.

Many counts were recorded for this clonotype. This rearrangement joins TRBV10-3 to TRBJ2-5; no firm D call. Between the trimmed V and J ends, which lost 4 bases and 5 bases, there was a span of 11 bases. CDR1 ENHRY and CDR2 SYGVKD come from the germline V gene. The CDR3 has 13 amino acids. In nucleotides, the CDR3 is TGTGCCATCAGTGCTTCAAGCGACGAGACCCAGTACTTC. This gives the protein CAISASSDETQYF.